This T cell receptor beta chain comes out of a study of blood T cells in healthy people across ages. With respect to this clonotype: Antigen: not known.

Germline-derived CDR1 and CDR2 are MNHEY and SVGAGI. V was pared by 0 bases and J by 5 bases, with 5 bases of the junction left unmatched. The CDR3 has 15 residues. With a J-beta primer mix and a sample-barcoded 5' primer, a second PCR ran roughly 6 to 12 cycles. TCRdb re-analysed the 5' RACE reads in MiXCR, keeping a single row per CDR3 protein. This table has over 1,500,000 distinct CDR3 sequences, just under 50% appearing once. Findings and limits, study-wide: Versus aged donors, long-lived donors had higher diversity and more naive CD4+ cells.

The clonotype originates from a woman in her forties in good health. Specimen: blood. The chain joins TRBV6-5 to TRBJ2-5; TRBD2 matches at 8 bases. The chain's CDR3 is CASSYSPAGVETQYF. In DNA, the CDR3 is TGTGCCAGCAGTTACTCGCCAGCGGGGGTTGAGACCCAGTACTTC.